Detailed here is one T cell receptor beta chain. The germline gives CDR1 SGHNT, CDR2 YENEEA. There are 16 residues in the CDR3. TCRdb re-called the 5' RACE reads and gives one entry per CDR3 protein, without DNA. The sample table includes about 390,000 distinct CDR3 sequences. This record belongs to a study of T cells expressing NK-cell markers. This sequence was found in a woman aged 45-65 years in good health. Sequencing used blood T cells: a sorted CD56 or NKG2C T cell subset, CD4+ or CD8+ T cells, or bulk PBMC T cells (not recorded which). This chain uses TRBV11-3 with TRBJ2-1; TCRdb indicates TRBD1, and absent DNA this call remains unverified. The CDR3: CASSLTPISRGYEQFF.